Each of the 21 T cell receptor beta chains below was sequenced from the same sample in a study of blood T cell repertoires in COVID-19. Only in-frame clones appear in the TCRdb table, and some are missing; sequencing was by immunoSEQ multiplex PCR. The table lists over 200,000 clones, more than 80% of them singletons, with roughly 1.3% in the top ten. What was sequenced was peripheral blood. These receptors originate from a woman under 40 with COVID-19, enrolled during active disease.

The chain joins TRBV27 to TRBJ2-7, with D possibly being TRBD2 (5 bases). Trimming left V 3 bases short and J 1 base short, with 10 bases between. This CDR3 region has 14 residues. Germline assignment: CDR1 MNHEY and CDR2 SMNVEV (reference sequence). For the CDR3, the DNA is TGTGCCAGCAGTTTTTCGAGGGCGTCCTACGAGCAGTACTTC. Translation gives CASSFSRASYEQYF.

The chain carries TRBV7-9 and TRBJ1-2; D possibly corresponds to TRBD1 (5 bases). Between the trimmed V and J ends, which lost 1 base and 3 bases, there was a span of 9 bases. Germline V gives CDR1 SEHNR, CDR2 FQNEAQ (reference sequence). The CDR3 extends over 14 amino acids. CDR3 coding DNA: TGTGCCAGCAGCTTAGATGGGGGGTACTATGGCTACACCTTC. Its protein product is CASSLDGGYYGYTF.

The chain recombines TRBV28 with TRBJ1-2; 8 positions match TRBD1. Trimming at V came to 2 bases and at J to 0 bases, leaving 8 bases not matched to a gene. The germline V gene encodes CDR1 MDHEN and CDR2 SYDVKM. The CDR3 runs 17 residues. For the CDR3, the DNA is TGTGCCAGCAGTTTACGCGGGACAGGCCCCTCTAACTATGGCTACACCTTC. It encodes CASSLRGTGPSNYGYTF.

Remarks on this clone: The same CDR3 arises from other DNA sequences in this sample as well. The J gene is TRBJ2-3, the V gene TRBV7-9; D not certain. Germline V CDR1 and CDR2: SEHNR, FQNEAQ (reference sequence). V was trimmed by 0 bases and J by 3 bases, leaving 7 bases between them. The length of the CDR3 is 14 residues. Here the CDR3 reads CASSLAGSTDTQYF. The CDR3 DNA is TGTGCCAGCAGCTTAGCGGGCAGTACAGATACGCAGTATTTT.

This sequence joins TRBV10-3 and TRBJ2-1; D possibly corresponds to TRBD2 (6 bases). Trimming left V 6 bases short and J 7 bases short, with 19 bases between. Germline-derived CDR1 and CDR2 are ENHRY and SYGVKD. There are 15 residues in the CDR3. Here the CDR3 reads CAIRRGLVTENEQFF. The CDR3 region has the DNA TGTGCCATCAGGCGGGGTCTTGTTACGGAGAATGAGCAGTTCTTC.

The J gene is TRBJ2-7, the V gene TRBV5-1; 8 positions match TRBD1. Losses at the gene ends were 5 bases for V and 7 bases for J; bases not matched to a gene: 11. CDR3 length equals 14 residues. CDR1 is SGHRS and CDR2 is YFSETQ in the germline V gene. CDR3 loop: CASSQGQARGEQYF. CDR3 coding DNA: TGCGCCAGCAGTCAGGGACAGGCGCGGGGAGAGCAGTACTTC.

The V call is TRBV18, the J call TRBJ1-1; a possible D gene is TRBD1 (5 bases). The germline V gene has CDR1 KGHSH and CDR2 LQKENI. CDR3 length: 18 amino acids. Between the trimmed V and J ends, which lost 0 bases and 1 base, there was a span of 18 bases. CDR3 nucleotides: TGTGCCAGCTCACCACCACTGTTGGCAGGGCCCACGAACACTGAAGCTTTCTTT. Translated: CASSPPLLAGPTNTEAFF.

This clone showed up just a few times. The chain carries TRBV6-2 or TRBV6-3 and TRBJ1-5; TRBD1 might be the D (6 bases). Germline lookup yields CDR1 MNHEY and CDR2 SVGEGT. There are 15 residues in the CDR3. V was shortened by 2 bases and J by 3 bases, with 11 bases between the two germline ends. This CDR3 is CASSYMAGVNQPQHF. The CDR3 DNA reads TGTGCCAGCAGTTACATGGCAGGGGTCAATCAGCCCCAGCATTTT.

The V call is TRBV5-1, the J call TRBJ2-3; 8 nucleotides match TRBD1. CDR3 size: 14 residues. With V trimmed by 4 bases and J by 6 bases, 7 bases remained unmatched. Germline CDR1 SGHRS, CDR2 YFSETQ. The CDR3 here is CASSMDRAGDTQYF. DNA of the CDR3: TGCGCCAGCAGCATGGACAGGGCTGGGGATACGCAGTATTTT. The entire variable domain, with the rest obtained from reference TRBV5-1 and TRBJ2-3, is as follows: KAGVTQTPRYLIKTRGQQVTLSCSPISGHRSVSWYQQTPGQGLQFLFEYFSETQRNKGNFPGRFSGRQFSNSRSEMNVSTLELGDSALYLCASSMDRAGDTQYFGPGTRLTVL.

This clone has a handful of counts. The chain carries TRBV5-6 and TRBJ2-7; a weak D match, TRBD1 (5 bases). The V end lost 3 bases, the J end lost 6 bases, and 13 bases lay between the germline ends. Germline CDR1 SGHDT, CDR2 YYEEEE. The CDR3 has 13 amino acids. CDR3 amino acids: CASSWGPAGEQYF. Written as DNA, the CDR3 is TGTGCCAGCAGCTGGGGCCCCGCCGGCGAGCAGTACTTC.

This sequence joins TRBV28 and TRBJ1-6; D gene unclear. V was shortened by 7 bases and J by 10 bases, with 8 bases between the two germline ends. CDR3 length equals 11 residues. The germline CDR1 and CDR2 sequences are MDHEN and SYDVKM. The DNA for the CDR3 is TGTGCCAGCAACTCCGCATCACCCCTCCACTTT. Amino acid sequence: CASNSASPLHF.

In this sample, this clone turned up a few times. CDR3 in DNA: TGTGCCAGCAGCCTACCGGGACTAGCGATCACCGGGGAGCTGTTTTTT. Amino acids: CASSLPGLAITGELFF. The rearrangement uses TRBV21-1 and TRBJ2-2; the table calls TRBD2, which could not be checked here. TRBV21-1 is marked as a pseudogene. The CDR3 contains 16 residues.

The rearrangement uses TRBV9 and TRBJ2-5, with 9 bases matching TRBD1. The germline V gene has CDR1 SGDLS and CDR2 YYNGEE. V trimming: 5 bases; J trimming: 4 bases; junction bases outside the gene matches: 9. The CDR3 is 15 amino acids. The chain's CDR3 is CASSSGQGSRETQYF. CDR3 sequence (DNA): TGTGCCAGCAGTTCCGGACAGGGGAGTCGAGAGACCCAGTACTTC.

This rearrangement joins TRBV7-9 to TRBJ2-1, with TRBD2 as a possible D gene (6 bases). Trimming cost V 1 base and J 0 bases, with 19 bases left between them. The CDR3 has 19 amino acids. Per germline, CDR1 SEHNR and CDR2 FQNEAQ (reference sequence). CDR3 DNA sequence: TGTGCCAGCAGCTTAGGGACGAGCTCGCTAGCGTTCTCCTACAATGAGCAGTTCTTC. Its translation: CASSLGTSSLAFSYNEQFF.

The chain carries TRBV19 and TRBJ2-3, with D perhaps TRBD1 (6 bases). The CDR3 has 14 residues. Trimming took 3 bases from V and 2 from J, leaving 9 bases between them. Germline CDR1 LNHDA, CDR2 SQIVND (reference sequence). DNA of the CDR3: TGTGCCAGTAGTATTCGGACAGACACAGATACGCAGTATTTT. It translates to CASSIRTDTDTQYF.

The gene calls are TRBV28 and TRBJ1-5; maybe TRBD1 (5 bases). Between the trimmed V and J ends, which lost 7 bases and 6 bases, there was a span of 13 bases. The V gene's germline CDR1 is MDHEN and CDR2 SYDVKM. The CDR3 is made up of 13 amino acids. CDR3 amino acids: CASNRGVGQPQHF. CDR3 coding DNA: TGTGCCAGCAATAGGGGCGTGGGTCAGCCCCAGCATTTT.

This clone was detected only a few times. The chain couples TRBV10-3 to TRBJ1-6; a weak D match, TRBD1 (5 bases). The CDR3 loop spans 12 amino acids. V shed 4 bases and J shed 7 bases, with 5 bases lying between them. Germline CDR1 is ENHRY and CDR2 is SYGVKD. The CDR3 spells CAISGGNSPLHF. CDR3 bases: TGTGCCATCAGTGGGGGCAATTCACCCCTCCACTTT.

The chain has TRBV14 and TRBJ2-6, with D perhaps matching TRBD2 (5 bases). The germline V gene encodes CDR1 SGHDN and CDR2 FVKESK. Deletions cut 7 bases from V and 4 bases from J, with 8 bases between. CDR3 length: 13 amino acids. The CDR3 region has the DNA TGTGCCAGCAAGAGGGCCGGGGCCAACGTCCTGACTTTC. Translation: CASKRAGANVLTF.

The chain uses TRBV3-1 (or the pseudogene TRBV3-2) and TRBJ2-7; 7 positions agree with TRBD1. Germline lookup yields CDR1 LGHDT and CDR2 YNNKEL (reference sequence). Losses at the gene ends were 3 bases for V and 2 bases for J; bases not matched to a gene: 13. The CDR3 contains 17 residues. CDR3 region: CASSHPHGQETPYEQYF. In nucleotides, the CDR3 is TGTGCCAGCAGCCATCCTCACGGACAGGAAACGCCCTACGAGCAGTACTTC.

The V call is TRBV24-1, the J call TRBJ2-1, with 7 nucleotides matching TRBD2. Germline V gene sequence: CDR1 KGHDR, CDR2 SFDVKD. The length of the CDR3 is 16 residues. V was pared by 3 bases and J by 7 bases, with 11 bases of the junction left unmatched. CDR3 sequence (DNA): TGTGCCACCAGTGATCCCCGTGAAGCGGGAAAAAATGAGCAGTTCTTC. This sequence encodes CATSDPREAGKNEQFF.

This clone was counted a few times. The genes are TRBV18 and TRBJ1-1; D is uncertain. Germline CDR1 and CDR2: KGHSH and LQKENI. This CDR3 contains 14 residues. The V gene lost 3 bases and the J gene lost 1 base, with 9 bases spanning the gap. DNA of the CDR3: TGTGCCAGCTCACCTCAATCAGAGAACACTGAAGCTTTCTTT. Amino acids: CASSPQSENTEAFF.